This TCR beta chain was profiled in a study of identical twins. Trimming took 3 bases from V and 6 from J, leaving 12 bases between them. The germline CDR1 and CDR2 sequences are DFQATT and SNEGSKA (reference sequence). This CDR3 is 13 amino acids long. TCRdb independently ran MiXCR on the 5' RACE reads; one entry per CDR3 protein. The sample gives some 1,700,000 distinct CDR3 sequences, roughly a third of which show up once; less than 0.35% is in the top ten. This sequence originates from a newborn girl in good health. The chain employs TRBV20-1 and TRBJ2-1; D may be TRBD1 or TRBD2 (5 bases each). The specimen sequenced was cord blood. The CDR3 region has the DNA TGCAGTGCTAGTGTGGGGGTATGCAATGAGCAGTTCTTC. Its protein is CSASVGVCNEQFF.